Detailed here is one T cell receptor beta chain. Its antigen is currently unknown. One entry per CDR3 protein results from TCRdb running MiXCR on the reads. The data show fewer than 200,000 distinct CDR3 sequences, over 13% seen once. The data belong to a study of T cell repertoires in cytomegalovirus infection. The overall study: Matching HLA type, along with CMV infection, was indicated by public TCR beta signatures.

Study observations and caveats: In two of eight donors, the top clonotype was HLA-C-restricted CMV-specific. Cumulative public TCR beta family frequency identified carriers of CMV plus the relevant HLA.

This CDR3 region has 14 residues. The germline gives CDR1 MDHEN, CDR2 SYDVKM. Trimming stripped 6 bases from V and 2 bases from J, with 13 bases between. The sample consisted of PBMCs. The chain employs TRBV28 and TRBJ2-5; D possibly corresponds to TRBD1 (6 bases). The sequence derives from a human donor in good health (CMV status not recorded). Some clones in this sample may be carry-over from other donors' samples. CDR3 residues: CASSAPGHQETQYF. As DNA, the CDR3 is TGTGCCAGCAGCGCTCCGGGACATCAAGAGACCCAGTACTTC.